This paragraph reports one T cell receptor beta chain. Its antigen specificity is not known. Qualities for individual bases were not recorded, and no much larger clone is one base off. This entry is derived from a study of blood T cell repertoires in COVID-19 (dated by TCRdb to 2020 to 2022). Study-wide context: Samples covering the acute and convalescent phases of COVID-19 were provided by collaborators in the United States, Italy and Spain. The repertoires were made available in a free public database intended to serve as a resource for research on the immune response to SARS-CoV-2. Samples were obtained from the ongoing ImmuneRACE study (first 160 participants) and from 1,254 subjects provided by 6 global collaborators. Subjects who had been exposed to COVID-19, were actively infected with it, or had recovered from it provided the deeply sampled blood TCRbeta repertoires that made up the dataset. The prospective study material was composed of cDNA or gDNA derived from T cells, B-cell-depleted T cells, or PBMCs. HLA class I and class II types, where available, came from metadata supplied by the sample provider rather than from assay-based typing. Sample metadata almost always included a de-identified subject ID, COVID-19 status, age in years and sex. Broad study findings and their caveats: The quantity of clinical and demographic metadata differed by source and by participant and was supplied without curation.

TCRbeta CDR3 regions were amplified from genomic DNA by means of the immunoSEQ Assay, a bias-controlled multiplex PCR. As for the original processing: The number of nucleated cells in each sample was estimated from the amplification of reference gene primers within the assay. Sequence reads were collapsed and filtered to measure the absolute abundance of every unique TCRbeta CDR3 rearrangement. For each sample, productive Simpson clonality was calculated by taking the square root of Simpson's diversity index across productive rearrangements. As stored in TCRdb, this immuneACCESS dataset retains in-frame rearrangements with V and J assigned. A fraction of the clones does not appear; measured against another copy, unresolved V genes explain less than half of the discrepancy, and the remainder lacks a known reason. Clone size and V and J calls were adopted from that table, with D and trimming inferred from the DNA. Counted in this sample were tens of thousands of clones; around 83% of them appeared once. In total, the top ten clones hold 55% to 70% of the sample.

Collaborating institutions collected whole blood in K2EDTA tubes following their own protocols. For TCRbeta analysis, collaborators shipped samples in one of three forms: frozen whole blood, isolated PBMCs, or DNA extracted from either of those sample types. The CDR3, cysteine through phenylalanine, is 16 amino acids long. CDR3 DNA only is kept here, 48 bases in frame from base 1. V loses 5 bases at its end and J loses 3 bases; junction bases beyond the gene matches: 8. According to the germline V gene, CDR1 reads MNHEY and CDR2 reads SVGEGT. Sequencing was done on a sample of peripheral blood. The receptor was derived from an older man with acute or convalescent COVID-19. This sequence uses TRBV6-2 or TRBV6-3 and TRBJ2-7; 12 of the junction bases match TRBD2. CDR3 sequence: CASSTISSGRVYEQYF. The bases read TGTGCCAGCAGTACGATTTCTAGCGGGAGGGTCTACGAGCAGTACTTC.